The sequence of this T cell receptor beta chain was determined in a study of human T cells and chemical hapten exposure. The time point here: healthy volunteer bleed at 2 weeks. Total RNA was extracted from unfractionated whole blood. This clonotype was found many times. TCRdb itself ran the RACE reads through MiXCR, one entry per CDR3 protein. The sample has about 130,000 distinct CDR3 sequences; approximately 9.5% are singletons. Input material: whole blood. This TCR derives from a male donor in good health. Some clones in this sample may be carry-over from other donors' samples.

CDR3 in DNA: TGTGCCAGCAGCTTATCCCCTAGTGGGGCCAACGTCCTGACTTTC. Translation: CASSLSPSGANVLTF. The chain recombines TRBV7-2 with TRBJ2-6; D is uncertain. Between the trimmed V and J ends, which lost 2 bases and 3 bases, there was a span of 8 bases. Germline-derived CDR1 and CDR2 are SGHTA and FQGNSA. The CDR3 contains 15 residues.